The clone carrying this TCR beta chain turned up a few times. TCRdb itself ran the RT-PCR reads through MiXCR, one entry per CDR3 protein. The table has more than 600,000 distinct CDR3 sequences, 14% seen once; the top ten hold roughly 4%. Sequencing was done on a sample of memory CD4+ T cells from blood. The clonotype comes from a female donor in good health, serving as a healthy control.

Written as DNA, the CDR3 is TGTGCCAGCAGCCAAAGCGGGGATACCGGGGAGCTGTTTTTT. Its translation is CASSQSGDTGELFF. The rearrangement links TRBV11-2 to TRBJ2-2; TRBD2 matches 7 bases. The germline V gene encodes CDR1 SGHAT and CDR2 FQNNGV. The CDR3 is 14 amino acids. The trim removed 5 bases at V and 5 bases at J, leaving 5 bases unmatched.